This TCR beta chain was sequenced for a study of T cell responses to AZD1222 COVID-19 vaccine. Germline V gene lookup returns CDR1 ENHRY and CDR2 SYGVKD. V gave up 3 bases and J gave up 7 bases, with 10 bases separating them. The CDR3 contains 12 residues. Repertoires were generated with immunoSEQ multiplex PCR, while TCRdb's copy carries only in-frame clones and drops some. The repertoire holds 120,000 or so clones, with roughly nine tenths as singletons. Study-wide results and caveats: Elevations in Spike-specific TCR breadth and depth followed administration of two AZD1222 doses. Clonal diversity was possibly underestimated; the donors were predominantly white British and more often female. Spike was spanned by vaccine-associated CD4 TCRs, with dominance at 160-218 and 743-854.

With regard to this clone: What it binds is unknown.

This TCR was sampled from an adult in good health. The chain recombines TRBV10-3 with TRBJ2-7; D call uncertain. The material was peripheral blood, obtained on day 0 of AZD1222 vaccination. In nucleotides, the CDR3 is TGTGCCATCAGTGATCCTCAGAGGGAGCAGTACTTC. Its translation is CAISDPQREQYF.